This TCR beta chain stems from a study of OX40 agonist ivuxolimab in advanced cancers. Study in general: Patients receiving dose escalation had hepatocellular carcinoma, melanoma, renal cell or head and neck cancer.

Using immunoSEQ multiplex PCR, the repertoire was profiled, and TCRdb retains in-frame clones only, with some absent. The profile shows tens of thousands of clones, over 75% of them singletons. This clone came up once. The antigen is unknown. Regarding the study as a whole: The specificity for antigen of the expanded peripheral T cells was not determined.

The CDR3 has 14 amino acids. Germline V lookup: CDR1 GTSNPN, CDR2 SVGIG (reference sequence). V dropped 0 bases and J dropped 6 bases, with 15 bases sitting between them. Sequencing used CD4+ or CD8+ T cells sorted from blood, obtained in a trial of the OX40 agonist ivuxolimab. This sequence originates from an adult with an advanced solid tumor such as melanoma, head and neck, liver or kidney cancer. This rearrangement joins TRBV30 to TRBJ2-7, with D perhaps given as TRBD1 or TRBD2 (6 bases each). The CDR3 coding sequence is TGTGCCTGGAGTGTAACGGGGGCGCCGGGCGAGCAGTACTTC. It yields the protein CAWSVTGAPGEQYF.